This T cell receptor (beta chain) originates from a study of molecular identifiers for immune sequencing clone quantification. Findings of the study overall: Whereas clones above 20 RNA copies held under 1% of naive-cell molecules, they held over 97% of effector molecules. Jurkat TCR RNA from one cell was spiked into about 1 million naive cells, and it was reportedly detectable there.

TCRdb passed the PCR reads through MiXCR, listing each CDR3 protein once. Of about 89,000 distinct CDR3 sequences in the sample, 19% were seen once. This clonotype showed up many times. Its matching antigen is unknown. Unmatched junction bases numbered 12, after V lost 6 bases and J lost 0 bases. Germline loops: CDR1 MRHNA, CDR2 SNTAGT. CDR3 size: 17 residues. Specimen: naive CD8+ T cells from blood, with Jurkat cell RNA spiked in. Stated subset: FACS-sorted CD8+CD4-CCR7+CD45RA+ naive T cells. The chain employs TRBV6-4 and TRBJ2-7; TRBD2 aligns across 9 bases. The TCR originated in a human donor in good health. Some libraries in this study had Jurkat cell RNA spiked in. The DNA of the CDR3 is TGTGCCAGCAGCTCCGGGACTAGCTTTACCCCCTCCTACGAGCAGTACTTC. Translated: CASSSGTSFTPSYEQYF.